Listed here are 20 T cell receptor beta chains from one sample, sequenced in a study of T cell repertoires in cytomegalovirus infection. TCRdb analysed the reads with MiXCR anew, one entry per CDR3 protein. There are about 6,100 distinct CDR3 sequences in the sample; about half occur only once, and approximately 88% lies in the top ten. What these receptors recognize is not known. The sequencing input was PBMCs, sequenced either directly or after in vitro stimulation (not recorded which). These receptors all come from a human donor in good health (CMV status not recorded). Some clones in this sample may be carry-over from other donors' samples.

This chain links TRBV12-3 or TRBV12-4 with TRBJ2-5; tentatively, D is TRBD1 (5 bases). This CDR3 has 13 amino acids. Deletions cut 2 bases from V and 5 bases from J, with 9 bases between. CDR3 residues: CASSLTGHETQYF. CDR3 in DNA: TGTGCCAGCAGTTTAACAGGCCATGAGACCCAGTACTTC.

With regard to this clonotype: Sequence at one end of the junction differs from germline and may be a read error. The chain uses TRBV2 and TRBJ1-4; no clear D. The CDR3 extends over 15 amino acids. Germline CDR1 is SNHLY and CDR2 is FYNNEI. CDR3 DNA: TGTGACAGCAGTGAAGGTTTGACACCCCCGGAATCACTGTTTTTT. Encoded protein: CDSSEGLTPPESLFF.

Remarks on this clonotype: A read error may account for a junction end that differs from germline. The genes are TRBV7-8 and TRBJ2-7; a weak D match, TRBD1 (6 bases). The CDR3 sequence is 14 residues long. Germline lookup yields CDR1 SGHVS and CDR2 FQNEAQ. The CDR3 loop is CASRWDTPFDEKSF. DNA for the CDR3: TGTGCCAGCAGATGGGACACCCCTTTCGACGAGAAGTCCTTC.

This clonotype has only one observation. The J gene is TRBJ1-2, the V gene TRBV7-2; D not certain. V was pared by 4 bases and J by 0 bases, with 15 bases between. CDR1 and CDR2 from the germline V gene are SGHTA and FQGNSA. The CDR3 extends over 16 amino acids. The DNA for the CDR3 is TGTGCCAGCAGCTCCTATAGACAAAAAACTAACTATGGCTACACCTTC. Amino acids: CASSSYRQKTNYGYTF.

This clonotype was counted a single time. This chain joins TRBV12-3 or TRBV12-4 and TRBJ2-2; D uncertain. The CDR3 is 15 residues long. The chain's CDR3 is CDTSPVVPGILELFF. CDR3 coding DNA: TGTGACACCTCCCCGGTGGTACCTGGGATCTTGGAGCTGTTTTTT.

The chain employs TRBV29-1 and TRBJ2-7; maybe TRBD1 (6 bases). V lost 5 bases to trimming and J lost 2 bases, with 10 bases between them. This CDR3 region has 12 residues. Germline V lookup: CDR1 SQVTM, CDR2 ANQGSEA. The chain's CDR3 is CSVLTGTYEQYF. The DNA of the CDR3 is TGCAGCGTTTTGACAGGTACCTACGAGCAGTACTTC.

Concerning this clonotype: Without the conserved terminal phenylalanine or tryptophan, this CDR3 likely stems from a read error. The chain uses TRBV7-2 and TRBJ2-7; a weak D match, TRBD2 (5 bases). Per germline, CDR1 SGHTA and CDR2 FQGNSA. The CDR3 contains 14 residues. V lost 3 bases and J 10 bases, leaving 19 bases between the germline ends. In DNA form, the CDR3 reads TGTGCCAGCAGCTTGTACCCCCCTGGCGACTATCAGTACTGC. It specifies CASSLYPPGDYQYC.

This clonotype turned up a few times. The rearrangement joins TRBV12-3 or TRBV12-4 to TRBJ1-2; D is uncertain. Trimming cost V 1 base and J 1 base, with 13 bases left between them. CDR3 size: 16 residues. This chain's CDR3 is CASSLGLADFNYGYTF. In DNA form, the CDR3 reads TGTGCCAGCAGTTTAGGGTTGGCAGACTTTAACTATGGCTACACCTTC.

The V and J genes are TRBV7-2 and TRBJ2-5; 9 positions match TRBD2. Trimming removed 2 bases from V and 13 bases from J; junction bases left unmatched: 26. Germline V gene data show CDR1 as SGHTA and CDR2 as FQGNSA. The CDR3 sequence is 19 residues long. The CDR3 is CASSLRGDSGRPEVEPPYF. Here the CDR3 DNA reads TGTGCCAGCAGCTTAAGAGGAGATAGCGGGAGACCCGAAGTGGAGCCCCCGTACTTC. Combining the CDR3 with reference TRBV7-2 and TRBJ2-5 gives the whole variable domain GAGVSQSPSNKVTEKGKDVELRCDPISGHTALYWYRQSLGQGLEFLIYFQGNSAPDKSGLPSDRFSAERTGGSVSTLTIQRTQQEDSAVYLCASSLRGDSGRPEVEPPYFGPGTRLLVL.

This clonotype was seen only a few times. Relative to the germline gene, one junction end is altered; a read error may explain this. J is TRBJ1-1 and V is TRBV5-5; the D is unclear. The CDR3 loop spans 11 amino acids. CDR1 SGHKS and CDR2 YYEKEE come from the germline V gene (reference sequence). CDR3 nucleotides: TGTGCCAGCACCTTGGGCAGTGAATATTTCTTT. Residues: CASTLGSEYFF.

Concerning this clonotype: Germline is not matched at one junction end, which may reflect a read error. The chain uses TRBV6-2 or TRBV6-3 and TRBJ1-1; D gene unclear. CDR1 MNHEY and CDR2 SVGEGT come from the germline V gene. The CDR3 contains 14 residues. The DNA for the CDR3 is TGTTCCAGCAGTTCCCCAGAACAGAACACTGAATCTTTCTTT. Translated: CSSSSPEQNTESFF.

This chain joins TRBV28 and TRBJ2-7, with a possible D match to TRBD2 (5 bases). The germline CDR1 and CDR2 sequences are MDHEN and SYDVKM. This CDR3 contains 14 residues. Between the trimmed V and J ends, which lost 11 bases and 11 bases, there was a span of 28 bases. DNA of the CDR3: TGTGCCTGCACTCCCACCCAACTAGACTACTATAAGTACTTC. This codes for CACTPTQLDYYKYF. Full variable domain (outside the CDR3, taken from reference TRBV28 and TRBJ2-7): DVKVTQSSRYLVKRTGEKVFLECVQDMDHENMFWYRQDPGLGLRLIYFSYDVKMKEKGDIPEGYSVSREKKERFSLILESASTNQTSMYLCACTPTQLDYYKYFGPGTRLTVT.

This clonotype has at least ten counts. The chain employs TRBV7-8 and TRBJ1-6, with D tentatively TRBD1 (5 bases). The CDR3 is made up of 18 amino acids. Germline CDR1 SGHVS, CDR2 FQNEAQ. The V gene lost 5 bases and the J gene lost 0 bases, with 17 bases spanning the gap. CDR3 sequence: CASSRTRDGSSYNSPLHF. In nucleotides, the CDR3 is TGTGCCAGCAGCCGCACTCGGGACGGAAGCTCCTATAATTCACCCCTCCACTTT.

This clonotype occurred many times. The chain is built from TRBV29-1 and TRBJ1-1, with D unresolved. The V end was cut by 1 base, the J end by 4 bases, with 10 bases between. CDR1 and CDR2 (germline): SQVTM, ANQGSEA. This CDR3 region has 13 residues. The CDR3 DNA reads as TGCAGCGTTGAAGGGCAGGCCACCACTGAAGCTTTCTTT. Translating it yields CSVEGQATTEAFF.

The chain couples TRBV28 to TRBJ2-7, with TRBD2 as a possible D gene (6 bases). This CDR3 is built from 14 residues. Trimming took off 7 bases at V and 13 bases at J, with 26 bases between the two ends. The germline CDR1 and CDR2 sequences are MDHEN and SYDVKM. The CDR3 bases are TGTGCCAGCACTCCCACCCAACTAGCCTACGATCATTACTTC. Its translation is CASTPTQLAYDHYF.

This sequence joins TRBV12-3 or TRBV12-4 and TRBJ1-2; D is uncertain. The CDR3 loop spans 15 amino acids. The V gene lost 5 bases and the J gene lost 2 bases, with 15 bases spanning the gap. The CDR3 coding sequence is TGTGCCAGCAGTCAGCGACGTACCGTAAACTATGGCTACACCTTC. This gives the protein CASSQRRTVNYGYTF.

The chain recombines TRBV11-2 with TRBJ2-3; TRBD2 matches at 9 bases. The CDR3 loop spans 17 amino acids. V was clipped by 5 bases and J by 3 bases; unmatched bases: 12. Germline V gives CDR1 SGHAT, CDR2 FQNNGV. This CDR3 reads CASSRALAGAVTDTQYF. In DNA form, the CDR3 reads TGTGCCAGCAGCCGAGCGTTAGCGGGGGCGGTAACAGATACGCAGTATTTT.

Notes on this clonotype: Mismatch with germline at one junction end may stem from a read error. V usage is TRBV28 and J usage is TRBJ1-5, with no clear D. Germline CDR1 and CDR2: MDHEN and SYDVKM. The CDR3 has 15 residues. This CDR3 is CASSPKLYINQPPHF. As DNA, the CDR3 is TGTGCCAGCAGTCCGAAACTCTATATCAATCAGCCCCCGCATTTT. Complete variable domain (other parts from reference TRBV28 and TRBJ1-5): DVKVTQSSRYLVKRTGEKVFLECVQDMDHENMFWYRQDPGLGLRLIYFSYDVKMKEKGDIPEGYSVSREKKERFSLILESASTNQTSMYLCASSPKLYINQPPHFGDGTRLSIL.

About this clonotype: An end of the junction does not agree with germline; a read error may underlie this. V usage is TRBV6-5 and J usage is TRBJ1-5; 7 bases align to TRBD1. The germline gives CDR1 MNHEY, CDR2 SVGAGI. The CDR3 covers 14 residues. DNA of the CDR3: TGTGCCAGCAGCATGGGACAGAAGAATCATCCCAGGCCTTTT. Protein sequence: CASSMGQKNHPRPF.

This clonotype appeared a single time. The V and J genes are TRBV7-2 and TRBJ1-2; 10 bases line up with TRBD1. The CDR3 has 16 amino acids. Germline lookup yields CDR1 SGHTA and CDR2 FQGNSA. Trimming at V came to 4 bases and at J to 2 bases, leaving 7 bases not matched to a gene. As DNA, the CDR3 is TGTGCCAGCAGCTCGACTCCGGGACAGGGGAACTATGGCTACACCTTC. Translating gives CASSSTPGQGNYGYTF. Together with reference TRBV7-2 and TRBJ1-2, the CDR3 gives the full variable domain: GAGVSQSPSNKVTEKGKDVELRCDPISGHTALYWYRQSLGQGLEFLIYFQGNSAPDKSGLPSDRFSAERTGGSVSTLTIQRTQQEDSAVYLCASSSTPGQGNYGYTFGSGTRLTVV.